One and the same sample provided the 32 T cell receptor beta chains below, sequenced in a study of shared clonotypes between healthy human individuals. Sequenced by immunoSEQ multiplex PCR; TCRdb stores in-frame clones only, minus some. This table has some 1.1 million clones, approximately 80% appearing once. The sequenced sample consisted of memory CD4+ T cells from PBMCs. Subset given: CD45RA-negative fraction. Receptor source: a young man in good health. Some clones in this sample may be carry-over from other donors' samples.

The chain combines TRBV18 with TRBJ2-1; the match to TRBD2 covers 10 bases. Germline V lookup: CDR1 KGHSH, CDR2 LQKENI. The CDR3 length is 17 residues. The ends lost 2 bases at V and 2 bases at J; junction bases unmatched: 6. CDR3 residues: CASSPTSGTSPYNEQFF. The CDR3 DNA is TGTGCCAGCTCACCAACTAGCGGGACCTCTCCCTACAATGAGCAGTTCTTC.

This chain links TRBV7-2 with TRBJ2-2; D is perhaps TRBD2 (5 bases). Trimming left V 5 bases short and J 6 bases short, with 13 bases between. Germline-derived CDR1 and CDR2 are SGHTA and FQGNSA. The CDR3 length is 14 residues. CDR3 DNA sequence: TGTGCCAGCAGCCCCTCGAGGGTGGCCGGGGAGCTGTTTTTT. It is translated as CASSPSRVAGELFF.

This chain links TRBV10-1 with TRBJ2-1; D gene uncertain. Looked up from germline, CDR1 is WNHNN and CDR2 is SYGVQD (reference sequence). Trimming stripped 4 bases from V and 5 bases from J, with 3 bases between. CDR3 length: 11 residues. The CDR3 here is CASSGHNEQFF. CDR3 DNA: TGCGCCAGCAGTGGACACAATGAGCAGTTCTTC.

This rearrangement joins TRBV30 to TRBJ1-1, with D perhaps TRBD1 (5 bases). With 3 bases removed from V and 2 bases from J, the gap between germline ends came to 13 bases. CDR3 length: 14 amino acids. Per the germline V gene, CDR1 is GTSNPN and CDR2 is SVGIG (reference sequence). CDR3 DNA: TGTGCCTGGAGGGACCGGGGCAGTAACACTGAAGCTTTCTTT. It encodes CAWRDRGSNTEAFF.

This clone has a single count. The chain joins TRBV5-6 to TRBJ1-1; D gene ambiguous. Germline CDR1 and CDR2: SGHDT and YYEEEE. The V gene lost 4 bases and the J gene lost 3 bases, with 13 bases spanning the gap. CDR3 length equals 14 residues. CDR3 residues: CASSVVGRDTEAFF. The DNA for the CDR3 is TGTGCCAGCAGCGTGGTGGGGAGGGACACTGAAGCTTTCTTT.

Comment on this clone: One base away lies a much larger clone, so this may be a sequencing read error. The CDR3 DNA reads as TGCGCCAGCAGTGGACAGGGGAACACTGAAGCTTTCTTT. Its protein product is CASSGQGNTEAFF. This chain uses TRBV10-2 with TRBJ1-1; TRBD1 aligns across 7 bases. CDR1 is WSHSY, CDR2 SAAADI, per germline. V lost 4 bases to trimming and J lost 1 base; unmatched junction nucleotides: 0. The CDR3 covers 13 residues.

As DNA, the CDR3 is TGCAGTGCTAGCAAAGGGGGGACCCAGTACTTC. It encodes CSASKGGTQYF. This rearrangement joins TRBV20-1 to TRBJ2-5, with D possibly being TRBD1 (6 bases). V was cut by 3 bases and J by 7 bases, with 9 bases left in between. Per germline, CDR1 DFQATT and CDR2 SNEGSKA (reference sequence). This CDR3 comprises 11 residues.

This clone was counted at least ten times. This CDR3 is also generated by other DNA sequences in the sample. The J gene is TRBJ2-3, the V gene TRBV28, with D possibly being TRBD2 (5 bases). Trimming shortened V by 6 bases and J by 4 bases, and 11 bases separated the two germline ends. Germline lookup yields CDR1 MDHEN and CDR2 SYDVKM. The CDR3 loop spans 13 amino acids. The chain's CDR3 is CASSPGGPDTQYF. The CDR3 nucleotides read TGTGCCAGCAGCCCGGGCGGGCCAGATACGCAGTATTTT. The full variable domain, in which reference TRBV28 and TRBJ2-3 provide the parts outside the CDR3, is DVKVTQSSRYLVKRTGEKVFLECVQDMDHENMFWYRQDPGLGLRLIYFSYDVKMKEKGDIPEGYSVSREKKERFSLILESASTNQTSMYLCASSPGGPDTQYFGPGTRLTVL.

This clone has only one observation. V gene TRBV15 combines with J gene TRBJ1-2; no firm D call. Deletions cut 0 bases from V and 3 bases from J, with 11 bases between. This CDR3 comprises 15 residues. CDR1 LNHNV and CDR2 YYDKDF come from the germline V gene (reference sequence). CDR3 DNA: TGTGCCACCAGCAGAGATTATGCAGATCACTATGGCTACACCTTC. Amino acids: CATSRDYADHYGYTF.

This chain uses TRBV7-9 with TRBJ1-3; D might be TRBD1 (6 bases). From germline, CDR1 is SEHNR and CDR2 FQNEAQ (reference sequence). The CDR3 loop spans 14 amino acids. The V end lost 7 bases, the J end lost 5 bases, and 15 bases lay between the germline ends. DNA of the CDR3: TGTGCCAGCAAGGTGGGGGGCGGCCGAAACACCATATATTTT. Protein product: CASKVGGGRNTIYF.

V is TRBV25-1 and J is TRBJ2-7, with 7 bases lining up with TRBD2. Germline CDR1 MGHDK, CDR2 SYGVNS. J lost 1 base, V lost 4 bases, and 7 bases had no gene match. The CDR3 contains 15 residues. The CDR3 loop reads CASSVEAGVSYEQYF. The DNA for the CDR3 is TGTGCCAGCAGTGTAGAGGCGGGAGTGTCCTACGAGCAGTACTTC.

This chain joins TRBV5-5 and TRBJ1-2; 10 bases fit TRBD1. The CDR3 runs 15 residues. Looked up from germline, CDR1 is SGHKS and CDR2 is YYEKEE (reference sequence). Losses at the gene ends were 4 bases for V and 8 bases for J; bases not matched to a gene: 11. The CDR3 loop reads CASSRADRGSEGYTF. DNA of the CDR3: TGTGCCAGCAGCCGCGCGGACAGGGGGAGTGAGGGCTACACCTTC.

The chain has TRBV6-5 and TRBJ1-2; the D gene is possibly TRBD1 (5 bases). Trimming cost V 4 bases and J 4 bases, with 10 bases left between them. Germline V CDR1 and CDR2: MNHEY, SVGAGI. The CDR3 runs 13 residues. The CDR3 here is CASSFQGVYGYTF. The CDR3 DNA sequence: TGTGCCAGCAGTTTCCAGGGAGTCTATGGCTACACCTTC.

The rearrangement joins TRBV9 to TRBJ1-1, with 7 bases identical to TRBD1. Germline CDR1 is SGDLS and CDR2 is YYNGEE. The CDR3 is 15 amino acids. V gave up 3 bases and J gave up 0 bases; unmatched junction bases: 5. The CDR3: CASSATGQMNTEAFF. In DNA form, the CDR3 reads TGTGCCAGCAGCGCTACGGGACAGATGAACACTGAAGCTTTCTTT.

This clone was counted between two and nine times. The genes are TRBV10-2 and TRBJ1-5; maybe TRBD1 (6 bases). There are 13 residues in the CDR3. Trimming left V 7 bases short and J 7 bases short, with 14 bases between. CDR1 and CDR2 from the germline V gene are WSHSY and SAAADI. CDR3 residues: CASMTGFFQPQHF. The CDR3 bases are TGCGCCAGCATGACAGGATTCTTCCAGCCCCAGCATTTT.

The chain links TRBV9 to TRBJ2-2; D is ambiguous. Germline assignment: CDR1 SGDLS and CDR2 YYNGEE. V gave up 6 bases and J gave up 0 bases, with 9 bases separating them. The CDR3 runs to 14 residues. The DNA for the CDR3 is TGTGCCAGCACCGTGGGGACGAACACCGGGGAGCTGTTTTTT. It encodes CASTVGTNTGELFF.

The V gene is TRBV7-9, the J gene TRBJ2-7; TRBD1 matches at 9 bases. The CDR3 runs to 17 residues. The V and J ends lost 5 bases and 4 bases, in that order; junction bases with no gene match: 15. From germline, CDR1 is SEHNR and CDR2 FQNEAQ (reference sequence). The CDR3 spells CASSLQPPGQGGYEQYF. For the CDR3, the DNA is TGTGCCAGCAGCCTCCAGCCCCCGGGACAGGGAGGGTACGAGCAGTACTTC.

The rearrangement links TRBV5-1 to TRBJ1-5; D gene ambiguous. The CDR3 is 14 residues long. From germline, CDR1 is SGHRS and CDR2 YFSETQ. V lost 7 bases, J lost 8 bases, and 19 bases lay in between. The CDR3 sequence is CASAGVRGGEPQHF. In DNA form, the CDR3 reads TGCGCCAGCGCCGGGGTCCGAGGTGGAGAGCCCCAGCATTTT.

This rearrangement joins TRBV15 to TRBJ2-5; 13 bases are a match to TRBD2. The J call could be wrong; TRBJ2-7 is a better fit for the DNA end. This CDR3 has 17 residues. Per the germline V gene, CDR1 is LNHNV and CDR2 is YYDKDF (reference sequence). The CDR3 DNA reads TGTGCCACCAGCAGAGCCTTCTTTGGACTAGCGGGAGACGAGCAGTACTTC. The encoded protein is CATSRAFFGLAGDEQYF.

The V and J genes are TRBV6-4 and TRBJ2-7; 13 bases line up with TRBD2. The germline V gene has CDR1 MRHNA and CDR2 SNTAGT. There are 19 residues in the CDR3. Trimming took 0 bases from V and 4 from J; bases not matched to a gene: 12. The CDR3 spells CASSDSLRTSGSGTYEQYF. The CDR3 DNA reads TGTGCCAGCAGTGACTCACTCCGGACTAGCGGGAGCGGCACATACGAGCAGTACTTC.

The J gene is TRBJ2-7, the V gene TRBV7-3; 9 bases are a match to TRBD2. Germline CDR1 is SGHTA and CDR2 is FQGTGA. Trimming cost V 3 bases and J 2 bases; bases outside gene matches: 5. The length of the CDR3 is 15 residues. The CDR3 protein is CASSLGAGGTYEQYF. The CDR3 coding sequence is TGTGCCAGCAGCTTGGGAGCGGGAGGAACCTACGAGCAGTACTTC.

Points on this clone: Germline and junction disagree at one end, which may indicate a read error. CDR3 bases: TGTGCCAGCAGGGAAGACAGGAGCTCCTACAATGAGCAGTTCTTC. Translated, it gives CASREDRSSYNEQFF. The chain carries TRBV6-1 and TRBJ2-1; tentative D call: TRBD1 (6 bases). Germline values: CDR1 MNHNS, CDR2 SASEGT. The CDR3 runs 15 residues.

The chain joins TRBV9 to TRBJ1-1; 7 nucleotides agree with TRBD1. J gave up 4 bases and V 2 bases, and 5 bases lay outside the gene matches. Germline CDR1 is SGDLS and CDR2 is YYNGEE. This CDR3 is built from 14 residues. The CDR3 sequence is CASSVTGSGTEAFF. CDR3 bases: TGTGCCAGCAGCGTGACAGGGTCGGGCACTGAAGCTTTCTTT.

Written as DNA, the CDR3 is TGTGCCAGCAGTCCTGAGGGACTCTCCTCCAAATCCTACGAGCAGTACTTC. Its protein is CASSPEGLSSKSYEQYF. This sequence joins TRBV28 and TRBJ2-7; perhaps TRBD2 as D (6 bases). V shed 5 bases and J shed 1 base, with 21 bases lying between them. The CDR3 totals 17 residues. Germline lookup yields CDR1 MDHEN and CDR2 SYDVKM.

V is TRBV18 and J is TRBJ2-7; D is unclear. Trimming took off 2 bases at V and 7 bases at J, with 12 bases between the two ends. Germline lookup yields CDR1 KGHSH and CDR2 LQKENI. The CDR3 has 13 residues. CDR3 amino acids: CASSPIKGWEQYF. CDR3 bases: TGTGCCAGCTCACCAATCAAGGGATGGGAGCAGTACTTC.

The rearrangement uses TRBV7-9 and TRBJ2-3; 9 positions match TRBD1. Germline values: CDR1 SEHNR, CDR2 FQNEAQ (reference sequence). CDR3 length equals 16 residues. V dropped 2 bases and J dropped 4; count of bases not matched to a gene: 7. The DNA of the CDR3 is TGTGCCAGCAGCTTACGACAGGGGGGTGTTTCAGATACGCAGTATTTT. Translated, it gives CASSLRQGGVSDTQYF.

The table lists this clone with a few counts. Other DNA sequences in the same sample also yield this CDR3. V usage is TRBV11-3 and J usage is TRBJ2-7; no clear D. The germline CDR1 and CDR2 sequences are SGHNT and YENEEA. The V gene lost 0 bases and the J gene lost 0 bases, with 3 bases spanning the gap. This CDR3 is 13 amino acids long. CDR3 residues: CASSLDSSYEQYF. The DNA for the CDR3 is TGTGCCAGCAGCTTAGACAGCTCCTACGAGCAGTACTTC.

The V call is TRBV5-1, the J call TRBJ2-7; 8 bases are a match to TRBD1. V lost 0 bases and J lost 5; bases outside the gene matches: 10. CDR3 length: 16 amino acids. Germline loops: CDR1 SGHRS, CDR2 YFSETQ. The CDR3 spells CASSLASRGPSHEQYF. CDR3 DNA sequence: TGCGCCAGCAGCTTGGCCAGCAGGGGGCCGTCTCACGAGCAGTACTTC.

The chain's CDR3 is CASSPQREGLSYEQYF. The CDR3 DNA sequence: TGTGCCAGCAGCCCGCAGCGGGAGGGACTCTCCTACGAGCAGTACTTC. V is TRBV7-8 and J is TRBJ2-7, with 10 bases lining up with TRBD2. The CDR3 length is 16 residues. Germline CDR1 is SGHVS and CDR2 is FQNEAQ. Unmatched junction bases numbered 7, after V lost 5 bases and J lost 0 bases.

This clone showed up just once. The gene calls are TRBV18 and TRBJ2-7; D is uncertain. The CDR3 covers 13 residues. V was cut by 3 bases and J by 3 bases, with 9 bases left in between. Looked up from germline, CDR1 is KGHSH and CDR2 is LQKENI. The CDR3 DNA is TGTGCCAGCTCACCGCTCGCAGGCTACGAGCAGTACTTC. Translation gives CASSPLAGYEQYF.

J is TRBJ2-2 and V is TRBV29-1, with D possibly matching TRBD2 (6 bases). CDR1 and CDR2 from the germline V gene are SQVTM and ANQGSEA. The CDR3 has 15 residues. Between the trimmed V and J ends, which lost 7 bases and 4 bases, there was a span of 19 bases. For the CDR3, the DNA is TGCAGCGCCCTTGGCCCCGGGGGATTCACCGGGGAGCTGTTTTTT. This sequence encodes CSALGPGGFTGELFF.

The chain uses TRBV7-9 and TRBJ2-6; either TRBD1 or TRBD2 may fit D (6 bases each). Looked up from germline, CDR1 is SEHNR and CDR2 is FQNEAQ (reference sequence). Trimming cost V 3 bases and J 0 bases, with 18 bases left between them. CDR3 size: 19 residues. The CDR3 coding sequence is TGTGCCAGCAGCTTCAAGGGGGGTTCTAGCGCCTCTGGGGCCAACGTCCTGACTTTC. Translating it yields CASSFKGGSSASGANVLTF.